Below are 25 T cell receptor beta chains sequenced from a single sample in a study of CD8+ T cells in alopecia areata. cDNA reverse transcribed from extracted RNA served as the sequencing template. Using immunoSEQ multiplex PCR, the repertoire was profiled, and TCRdb retains in-frame clones only, with some absent. The sample records under 250,000 clones, 57% being singletons. Sequences were derived from CD4+ T cells sorted from blood, sampled at week 0. Receptor source: a human donor with alopecia areata.

This clone was recorded a few times. The gene calls are TRBV7-2 and TRBJ2-7; TRBD1 might be the D (5 bases). V dropped 3 bases and J dropped 2 bases, with 8 bases sitting between them. CDR1 and CDR2 from the germline V gene are SGHTA and FQGNSA. The CDR3 is 13 amino acids. CDR3 sequence reads: CASSFDSAYEQYF. The CDR3 coding sequence is TGTGCCAGCAGCTTCGACAGCGCCTACGAGCAGTACTTC.

This clone was counted ten times or more. The rearrangement links TRBV27 to TRBJ1-5; D is unclear. The CDR3 runs to 14 residues. Per the germline V gene, CDR1 is MNHEY and CDR2 is SMNVEV (reference sequence). V gave up 1 base and J gave up 5 bases, with 9 bases separating them. The CDR3 reads CASSLFGEYQPQHF. CDR3 nucleotides: TGTGCCAGCAGTTTATTTGGGGAATATCAGCCCCAGCATTTT.

This clone came up once. The same CDR3 arises from other DNA sequences in this sample as well. This chain connects TRBV6-5 to TRBJ1-2; D is undetermined. V lost 0 bases and J lost 0, with 5 bases in between. Looked up from germline, CDR1 is MNHEY and CDR2 is SVGAGI. This CDR3 comprises 14 residues. The DNA of the CDR3 is TGTGCCAGCAGTTACTCGACGGCTAACTATGGCTACACCTTC. Translating it yields CASSYSTANYGYTF.

This clone was seen a handful of times. The chain employs TRBV20-1 and TRBJ1-1; D not resolved. This CDR3 has 11 residues. The germline V gene encodes CDR1 DFQATT and CDR2 SNEGSKA (reference sequence). Trimming cost V 1 base and J 6 bases, with 6 bases left between them. CDR3: CSARADSEAFF. The DNA for the CDR3 is TGCAGTGCTAGAGCCGATTCTGAAGCTTTCTTT.

The V and J genes are TRBV5-4 and TRBJ1-2; D is perhaps TRBD1 (6 bases). In germline, CDR1 is SGHNT, CDR2 YYREEE (reference sequence). The V and J ends lost 0 bases and 8 bases respectively, with 17 bases between them. This CDR3 has 15 residues. CDR3 sequence reads: CASSLEAGAGEGYTF. In DNA, the CDR3 is TGTGCCAGCAGCTTGGAAGCCGGGGCAGGGGAGGGCTACACCTTC.

J is TRBJ2-7 and V is TRBV29-1; D is uncertain. V lost 6 bases, J lost 0 bases, and 9 bases lay in between. This CDR3 contains 12 residues. Germline CDR1 is SQVTM and CDR2 is ANQGSEA. CDR3 amino acids: CSVSLLSYEQYF. The CDR3 region has the DNA TGCAGCGTATCCTTGCTCTCCTACGAGCAGTACTTC.

This clone was recorded a few times. The V and J genes are TRBV6-1 and TRBJ2-2; 7 bases map to TRBD1. J lost 4 bases, V lost 10 bases, and 9 bases had no gene match. The germline V gene encodes CDR1 MNHNS and CDR2 SASEGT. CDR3 size: 14 residues. The CDR3 reads CATEDRWGTGELFF. The CDR3, as DNA: TGTGCCACAGAGGACAGGTGGGGCACCGGGGAGCTGTTTTTT.

This rearrangement joins TRBV11-2 to TRBJ2-2; D is possibly TRBD1 (6 bases). The CDR3 runs 15 residues. Trimming pared 4 bases from V and 5 bases from J, leaving 14 bases between. Germline V gives CDR1 SGHAT, CDR2 FQNNGV. The CDR3: CASSSIQGSTGELFF. The CDR3 DNA follows: TGTGCCAGCAGCTCAATACAGGGTTCGACCGGGGAGCTGTTTTTT.

This chain joins TRBV11-2 and TRBJ2-7; D is undetermined. CDR3 length: 13 amino acids. Trimming left V 0 bases short and J 3 bases short, with 6 bases between. The V gene's germline CDR1 is SGHAT and CDR2 FQNNGV. This CDR3 reads CASSLEEHYEQYF. DNA for the CDR3: TGTGCCAGCAGCTTAGAGGAGCACTACGAGCAGTACTTC.

This sequence joins TRBV27 and TRBJ1-2; D ambiguous. CDR3 length equals 15 residues. Per the germline V gene, CDR1 is MNHEY and CDR2 is SMNVEV (reference sequence). The germline V and J ends were trimmed by 3 bases and 2 bases, with 13 bases remaining between them. The DNA for the CDR3 is TGTGCCAGCAGTTTCACCGGACTGTCGAACTATGGCTACACCTTC. It is translated as CASSFTGLSNYGYTF.

The table lists this clone with a few counts. The chain couples TRBV9 to TRBJ2-7; TRBD2 aligns across 11 bases. Germline V gene sequence: CDR1 SGDLS, CDR2 YYNGEE. The CDR3 sequence is 18 residues long. Germline trimming cut 4 bases from V and 0 bases from J; bases unmatched to any gene: 12. Written as DNA, the CDR3 is TGTGCCAGCAGCCCGCACCTCGGGACTAGCGGCAGCTCCTACGAGCAGTACTTC. Protein sequence: CASSPHLGTSGSSYEQYF.

CDR3 loop: CASSLGVQETQYF. CDR3 sequence (DNA): TGTGCCAGCAGCCTGGGGGTCCAAGAGACCCAGTACTTC. This chain connects TRBV14 to TRBJ2-5; the D gene could be TRBD1 or TRBD2 (5 bases each). The CDR3 runs 13 residues. Per the germline V gene, CDR1 is SGHDN and CDR2 is FVKESK. The ends were cut back, 4 bases at V and 1 base at J, with 7 bases in the middle.

CDR3 sequence: CASSLVTLYEQYF. CDR3 DNA sequence: TGTGCCAGCAGCTTAGTGACCCTCTACGAGCAGTACTTC. The V gene is TRBV11-2, the J gene TRBJ2-7; no reliable D call. V was shortened by 1 base and J by 3 bases, with 7 bases between the two germline ends. CDR3 length: 13 residues. Germline CDR1 and CDR2: SGHAT and FQNNGV.

This chain links TRBV6-5 with TRBJ1-2; the D gene is possibly TRBD1 (5 bases). Germline V CDR1 and CDR2: MNHEY, SVGAGI. This CDR3 region has 14 residues. The V end lost 6 bases, the J end lost 7 bases, and 18 bases lay between the germline ends. CDR3 amino acids: CASRRTGGAGGYTF. The CDR3 nucleotides are TGTGCCAGCAGGCGCACCGGGGGAGCCGGTGGCTACACCTTC.

The chain employs TRBV29-1 and TRBJ1-1; D remains ambiguous. Between the trimmed V and J ends, which lost 0 bases and 1 base, there was a span of 12 bases. In germline, CDR1 is SQVTM, CDR2 ANQGSEA. The CDR3 covers 15 residues. CDR3 in DNA: TGCAGCGTTGAAGATGGATCGGCAGGGAACACTGAAGCTTTCTTT. This translates into CSVEDGSAGNTEAFF.

The CDR3 region has the DNA TGCGCCAGCAGCCAAGATCCCGGGACCACCAACTCCTACAATGAGCAGTTCTTC. Its protein is CASSQDPGTTNSYNEQFF. The chain links TRBV4-1 to TRBJ2-1; D may match TRBD1 or TRBD2 (5 bases each). Trimming took 0 bases from V and 0 from J, leaving 15 bases between them. The CDR3 has 18 residues. Per germline, CDR1 MGHRA and CDR2 YSYEKL.

This clone was seen only a few times. The V gene is TRBV30, the J gene TRBJ1-5; no reliable D call. Trimming removed 1 base from V and 7 bases from J, with 8 bases in between. The CDR3 runs to 12 residues. Per germline, CDR1 GTSNPN and CDR2 SVGIG (reference sequence). The CDR3 region has the DNA TGTGCCTGGAGTGATCAGGTGCAGCCCCAGCATTTT. Translation gives CAWSDQVQPQHF. The full variable domain, its missing parts supplied by reference TRBV30 and TRBJ1-5, is SQTIHQWPATLVQPVGSPLSLECTVEGTSNPNLYWYRQAAGRGLQLLFYSVGIGQISSEVPQNLSASRPQDRQFILSSKKLLLSDSGFYLCAWSDQVQPQHFGDGTRLSIL.

The chain couples TRBV5-1 to TRBJ2-5; 13 positions agree with TRBD2. Germline CDR1 is SGHRS and CDR2 is YFSETQ. The CDR3 is 16 amino acids. V lost 4 bases and J lost 3; bases outside the gene matches: 6. The DNA of the CDR3 is TGCGCCAGCAGCCCATGGACTAGCGGGAGAGAAGAGACCCAGTACTTC. Amino acid sequence: CASSPWTSGREETQYF.

This clone was recorded a few times. This chain connects TRBV7-9 to TRBJ1-1, with TRBD1 matching over 10 bases. V shed 5 bases, J shed 5 bases, and the junction held 8 bases outside the gene matches. Germline assignment: CDR1 SEHNR and CDR2 FQNEAQ (reference sequence). There are 15 residues in the CDR3. DNA for the CDR3: TGTGCCAGCAGCCAGCGGACAGGGGGAGAAACTGAAGCTTTCTTT. Encoded protein: CASSQRTGGETEAFF.

The V call is TRBV5-4, the J call TRBJ2-3, with TRBD2 identical over 9 bases. The V gene's germline CDR1 is SGHNT and CDR2 YYREEE (reference sequence). The CDR3 is made up of 17 amino acids. V shed 2 bases and J 0 bases; nucleotides not matched to a gene: 7. The CDR3 loop reads CASSFFSGGPSTDTQYF. The CDR3 bases are TGTGCCAGCAGCTTCTTTAGCGGGGGACCTAGCACAGATACGCAGTATTTT.

This clone was recorded once. V usage is TRBV5-1 and J usage is TRBJ2-7; TRBD2 aligns across 10 bases. The V segment lost 4 bases and the J segment 5 bases; nucleotides outside the gene matches: 12. Germline lookup yields CDR1 SGHRS and CDR2 YFSETQ. The CDR3 consists of 16 residues. CDR3 DNA: TGCGCCAGCAGCCATTTTAGCGGGAGGTCCGGGGACGAGCAGTACTTC. Its protein product is CASSHFSGRSGDEQYF.

Of note for this clone: One end of the junction does not line up with germline, which may come from a read error. This chain joins TRBV4-1 and TRBJ1-4; D is undetermined. Germline V CDR1 and CDR2: MGHRA, YSYEKL. The CDR3 consists of 11 residues. CDR3 nucleotide sequence: TGCGCCAGCAGCAAAGATCATCGGGTGTTTTTT. Translated, it gives CASSKDHRVFF.

The chain recombines TRBV7-9 with TRBJ2-2, with 13 bases lining up with TRBD2. V lost 5 bases and J lost 7; bases outside the gene matches: 4. The CDR3 runs to 15 residues. Germline CDR1 is SEHNR and CDR2 is FQNEAQ (reference sequence). The CDR3 bases are TGTGCCAGCAGCCGAGGACTAGCGGGGGTCGGGGAGCTGTTTTTT. It translates to CASSRGLAGVGELFF. Looking up the rest from reference TRBV7-9 and TRBJ2-2 gives the full variable domain: DTGVSQNPRHKITKRGQNVTFRCDPISEHNRLYWYRQTLGQGPEFLTYFQNEAQLEKSRLLSDRFSAERPKGSFSTLEIQRTEQGDSAMYLCASSRGLAGVGELFFGEGSRLTVL.

On this clone itself: Its ends do not fully match the called genes, so a read error is possible. The rearrangement uses TRBV30 and TRBJ1-6; no firm D call. This CDR3 region has 13 residues. Germline lookup yields CDR1 GTSNPN and CDR2 SVGIG (reference sequence). Here the CDR3 DNA reads TGTGCCTGGAACACCGGGATCAATTTACCCCTCCACTTT. It codes for CAWNTGINLPLHF.

This clone showed up just once. The chain joins TRBV18 to TRBJ2-3; D not resolved. V shed 3 bases and J shed 6 bases, with 7 bases lying between them. The V gene's germline CDR1 is KGHSH and CDR2 LQKENI. CDR3 length equals 12 residues. The CDR3 reads CASSPLKDTQYF. The DNA of the CDR3 is TGTGCCAGCTCACCGCTGAAGGATACGCAGTATTTT.